This TCR beta chain was documented in a study of blood T cell repertoires in COVID-19. Study summary: Donors in the United States, Italy and Spain gave samples during acute or convalescent COVID-19.

V was pared by 7 bases and J by 1 base, with 8 bases of the junction left unmatched. The CDR3 sequence is 15 residues long. CDR1 is MNHEY and CDR2 is SVGAGI in the germline V gene. Authors' methods: Reference gene primer amplification gave nucleated cell count estimates. Libraries were prepared by immunoSEQ multiplex PCR; TCRdb keeps only in-frame clonotypes and omits some of them. The DNA gave D and trimming, while V, J and clone size come from that table. Here the sample spans over 200,000 clones, about 83% being singletons. The chain is built from TRBV6-5 and TRBJ2-7, with 9 bases lining up with TRBD1. This clonotype was obtained from a woman aged 45-59 years with acute or convalescent COVID-19. The specimen sequenced was peripheral blood. The CDR3 nucleotides are TGTGCCAGCATTGGAGTACAGGGGGCTTCCTACGAGCAGTACTTC. It codes for CASIGVQGASYEQYF.